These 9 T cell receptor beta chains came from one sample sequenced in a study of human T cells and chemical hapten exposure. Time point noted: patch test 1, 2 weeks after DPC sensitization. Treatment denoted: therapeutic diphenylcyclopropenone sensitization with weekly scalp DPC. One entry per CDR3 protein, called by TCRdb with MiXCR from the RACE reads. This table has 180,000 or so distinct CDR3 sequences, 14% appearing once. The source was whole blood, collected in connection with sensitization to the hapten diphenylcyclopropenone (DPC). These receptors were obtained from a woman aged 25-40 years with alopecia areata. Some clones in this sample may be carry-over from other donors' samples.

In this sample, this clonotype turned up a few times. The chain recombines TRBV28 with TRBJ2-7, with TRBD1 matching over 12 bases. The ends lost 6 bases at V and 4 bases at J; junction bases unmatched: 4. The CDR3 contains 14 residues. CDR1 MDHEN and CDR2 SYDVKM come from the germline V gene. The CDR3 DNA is TGTGCCAGCAGCATGGGACAGGGGGCTTACGAGCAGTACTTC. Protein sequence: CASSMGQGAYEQYF. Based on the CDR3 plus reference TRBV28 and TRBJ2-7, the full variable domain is DVKVTQSSRYLVKRTGEKVFLECVQDMDHENMFWYRQDPGLGLRLIYFSYDVKMKEKGDIPEGYSVSREKKERFSLILESASTNQTSMYLCASSMGQGAYEQYFGPGTRLTVT.

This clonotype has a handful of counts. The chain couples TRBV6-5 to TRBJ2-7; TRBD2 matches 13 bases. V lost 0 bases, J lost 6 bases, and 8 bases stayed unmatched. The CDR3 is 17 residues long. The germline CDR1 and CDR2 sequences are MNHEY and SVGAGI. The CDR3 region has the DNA TGTGCCAGCAGTTACTCACGGGGACTAGCGGGAATCGGCGAGCAGTACTTC. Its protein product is CASSYSRGLAGIGEQYF.

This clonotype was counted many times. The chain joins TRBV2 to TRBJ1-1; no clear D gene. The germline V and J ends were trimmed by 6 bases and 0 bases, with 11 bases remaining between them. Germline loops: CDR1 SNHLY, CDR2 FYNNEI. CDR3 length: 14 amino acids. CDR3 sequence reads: CASSVEVMNTEAFF. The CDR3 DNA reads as TGTGCCAGCAGCGTAGAAGTAATGAACACTGAAGCTTTCTTT.

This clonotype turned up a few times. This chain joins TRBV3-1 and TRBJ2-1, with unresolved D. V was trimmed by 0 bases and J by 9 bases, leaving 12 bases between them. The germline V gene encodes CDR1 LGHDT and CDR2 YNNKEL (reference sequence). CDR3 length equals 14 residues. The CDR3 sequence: CASSQEWLVVEQFF. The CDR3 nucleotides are TGTGCCAGCAGCCAAGAGTGGCTAGTGGTTGAGCAGTTCTTC.

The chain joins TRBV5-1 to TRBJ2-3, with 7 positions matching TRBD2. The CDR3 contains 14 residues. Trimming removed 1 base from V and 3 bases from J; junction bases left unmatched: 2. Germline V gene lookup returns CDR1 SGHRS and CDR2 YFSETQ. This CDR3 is CASSLRGVTDTQYF. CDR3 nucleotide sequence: TGCGCCAGCAGCTTGCGGGGGGTAACAGATACGCAGTATTTT.

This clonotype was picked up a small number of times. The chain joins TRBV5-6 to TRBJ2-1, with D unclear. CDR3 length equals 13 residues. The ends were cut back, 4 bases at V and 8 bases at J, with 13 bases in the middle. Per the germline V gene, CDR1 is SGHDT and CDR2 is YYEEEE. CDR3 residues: CASSLPSSHEQFF. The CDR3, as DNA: TGTGCCAGCAGCCTGCCAAGCAGCCATGAGCAGTTCTTC.

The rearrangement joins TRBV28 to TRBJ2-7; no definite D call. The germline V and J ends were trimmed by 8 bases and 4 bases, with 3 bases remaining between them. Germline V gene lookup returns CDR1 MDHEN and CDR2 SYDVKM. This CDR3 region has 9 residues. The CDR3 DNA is TGTGCCAGCGGTTACGAGCAGTACTTC. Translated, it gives CASGYEQYF.

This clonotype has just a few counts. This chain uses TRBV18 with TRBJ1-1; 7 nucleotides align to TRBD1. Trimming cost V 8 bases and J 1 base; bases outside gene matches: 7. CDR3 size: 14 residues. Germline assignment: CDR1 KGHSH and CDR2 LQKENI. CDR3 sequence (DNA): TGTGCCAGCACCATGACAGGGAAGAACACTGAAGCTTTCTTT. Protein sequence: CASTMTGKNTEAFF.

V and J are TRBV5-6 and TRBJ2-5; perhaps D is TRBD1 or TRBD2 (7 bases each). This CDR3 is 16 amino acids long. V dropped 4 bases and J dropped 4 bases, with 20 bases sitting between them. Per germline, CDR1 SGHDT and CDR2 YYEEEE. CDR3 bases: TGTGCCAGCAGCCCTATTACTGGGAGGGGGCGAGAGACCCAGTACTTC. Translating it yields CASSPITGRGRETQYF.